A selection of T cell receptor beta chains follows, all from one sample in a study of vaccination and CD4 T cells after COVID-19. TCRdb passed the PCR reads through MiXCR, listing each CDR3 protein once. The data hold thousands of distinct CDR3 sequences, with approximately 55% observed a single time. No antigens are known for them. Sample: CD4+ T cells from blood, cultured in vitro. These receptors were taken from a human donor in good health. CDR3s leave out the opening cysteine and the closing phenylalanine or tryptophan. Not all rows give a size; the values are once, few, many and, for expanded clones, a class.

j_gene: TRBJ1-2
abundance: .
v_gene: TRBV5-1
CDR3aa: ASSAGGSANYGYT

j_gene: TRBJ2-1
abundance: large
v_gene: TRBV7-2
CDR3aa: ASSLNRQIYNEQF

j_gene: TRBJ2-1
abundance: .
v_gene: TRBV20-1
CDR3aa: SAIYSGGSYNEQF

j_gene: TRBJ1-1
abundance: few
v_gene: TRBV7-2
CDR3aa: ASSLADQAWTEAF

j_gene: TRBJ2-3
abundance: .
v_gene: TRBV9
CDR3aa: ASSSGPDTQY

j_gene: TRBJ2-5
abundance: .
v_gene: TRBV7-2
CDR3aa: ASSFVAGVGETQY

j_gene: TRBJ2-3
abundance: few
v_gene: TRBV27
CDR3aa: ASKRGMADTQY

j_gene: TRBJ1-5
abundance: few
v_gene: TRBV25-1
CDR3aa: ASSGRAGDQPQH

j_gene: TRBJ2-3
abundance: .
v_gene: TRBV7-8
CDR3aa: ASSLEGKQY

j_gene: TRBJ2-5
abundance: .
v_gene: TRBV18
CDR3aa: ASSPTEQETQY

j_gene: TRBJ1-4
abundance: .
v_gene: TRBV4-3
CDR3aa: ASSQDREGGEKLF

j_gene: TRBJ1-6
abundance: .
v_gene: TRBV2
CDR3aa: ASRYNGVNSPLH

j_gene: TRBJ1-5
abundance: .
v_gene: TRBV10-2
CDR3aa: ASSRQGNQPQH

j_gene: TRBJ2-7
abundance: few
v_gene: TRBV20-1
CDR3aa: SARGDLGEQY

j_gene: TRBJ1-2
abundance: .
v_gene: TRBV19
CDR3aa: ASSRVTRGGYT

j_gene: TRBJ1-5
abundance: .
v_gene: TRBV28
CDR3aa: ASSYTGLGNQPQH

j_gene: TRBJ1-1
abundance: .
v_gene: TRBV11-2
CDR3aa: ASSLKGHGLNTEAF

j_gene: TRBJ2-5
abundance: few
v_gene: TRBV7-3
CDR3aa: ASSFAGEETQY

j_gene: TRBJ2-7
abundance: few
v_gene: TRBV7-2
CDR3aa: ASSFGIGTASYEQY

j_gene: TRBJ1-2
abundance: few
v_gene: TRBV20-1
CDR3aa: SSGQGVYGYT

j_gene: TRBJ1-4
abundance: once
v_gene: TRBV19
CDR3aa: ATRPGQPNEKLF

j_gene: TRBJ1-3
abundance: .
v_gene: TRBV7-2
CDR3aa: ASSLWGLGNTIY

j_gene: TRBJ2-4
abundance: .
v_gene: TRBV7-2
CDR3aa: ASSLDHRAIQY

j_gene: TRBJ1-6
abundance: once
v_gene: TRBV7-2
CDR3aa: ASSLVGGVDGSPLH

j_gene: TRBJ2-3
abundance: .
v_gene: TRBV7-6
CDR3aa: ASSPVGTSGGTDTQY

j_gene: TRBJ2-7
abundance: once
v_gene: TRBV6-1
CDR3aa: ASSGRKREARSSYEQY

j_gene: TRBJ2-2
abundance: .
v_gene: TRBV7-3
CDR3aa: ASSSSGQHTGELF

j_gene: TRBJ2-3
abundance: .
v_gene: TRBV7-9
CDR3aa: ASSPGGGLTDTQY

j_gene: TRBJ2-5
abundance: .
v_gene: TRBV2
CDR3aa: ASRNTGGGETQY